The rows below give T cell receptor beta chains drawn from one sample of a study of blood T cell repertoires in COVID-19. Clones were read by immunoSEQ multiplex PCR, and TCRdb kept only the in-frame ones, dropping some. The repertoire holds roughly 380,000 clones, with 75% to 90% as singletons. The specimen sequenced was peripheral blood. The receptors shown here come from a middle-aged woman with COVID-19, enrolled during active disease. Each CDR3 is given without its conserved first and last residue. Some rows have no size entry. The others give once, few or many, or a class for an expanded clone.

V	size	CDR3
TRBV6-5	-	ASSLWTGTDGYT
TRBV15	once	ATGTAGGARDEKLF
TRBV2	-	ASKEGAGLEGYT
TRBV6-5	-	ASRRTGAEAF
TRBV27	-	ASQQGIGNQPQH
TRBV28	-	ASKDIEAF
TRBV7-3	-	ASSLRRTGGKTEAF
TRBV19	-	ASSSRGPAF
TRBV19	-	ASSDREAEAF
TRBV4-1	-	ASRGGGRGIRNEQF
TRBV5-1	-	ASSLRAGGYNEQF
TRBV4-1	-	ASSSNRGPYGYT
TRBV5-6	-	ASTGTGSLNEQF
TRBV4-3	once	ASSQAWGGGTEAF
TRBV30	-	AWSRQGNTEAF
TRBV24-1	-	ATSDPGQGYEQY
TRBV7-2	-	ASSLDRTVNYGYT